This T cell receptor (beta chain) was captured in a study of low-dose radiotherapy and immunotherapy resistance in tumors. Overall study context: Nivolumab was given to patients as a 240 mg flat dose every two weeks, and ipilimumab at 1 mg/kg every six weeks. Both were delivered intravenously. At a dose of 200 mg/m2, intravenous cyclophosphamide was given every two weeks, one day before radiation and immunotherapy.

Time point noted: after trial treatment. As to treatment: LDRT plus nivolumab, ipilimumab, low-dose cyclophosphamide and aspirin (RACIN trial). Donors received nivolumab, ipilimumab, aspirin, low-dose cyclophosphamide and low-dose radiotherapy. Patients deemed eligible presented with advanced solid tumors lacking tumor-infiltrating lymphocytes. This CDR3 has 15 amino acids. The trim removed 1 base at V and 1 base at J, leaving 1 base unmatched. Germline loops: CDR1 SGHRS, CDR2 YFSETQ. Priming of first-strand cDNA relied on TRAV- and TRBV-specific primers (covering alpha and beta chains). TCR amplification ran approximately 22 PCR cycles using constant-region and V-primer adapter primers. MiXCR, applied by TCRdb to the reads, yields one record per CDR3 protein. The sample has some 100,000 distinct CDR3 sequences; under 25% are singletons. This clonotype was observed a few times.

The origin of this receptor is a female donor with ovarian cancer. The sample here was PBMCs, taken after low-dose radiotherapy plus immunotherapy. The chain employs TRBV5-1 and TRBJ2-1; 8 positions match TRBD1. The CDR3 sequence is CASSLQGASYNEQFF. Here the CDR3 DNA reads TGCGCCAGCAGCTTGCAGGGGGCATCCTACAATGAGCAGTTCTTC.